These 25 T cell receptor beta chains were sequenced from one sample in a study of cytomegalovirus exposure and HLA in healthy donors (dated by TCRdb to 2016 to 2017). Library method: the immunoSEQ multiplex PCR assay. For the multiplex PCR, a mixture combining 60 forward primers for TCR Vbeta segments and 13 reverse primers for TCR Jbeta segments was used. TCRdb took over this immuneACCESS table, retaining in-frame rearrangements with V and J assigned. Such tables are incomplete; in checked studies, under half of the missing clones stem from an unresolved V gene, and the remainder is unexplained. The sample table holds under 200,000 clones, of which roughly 80% were seen once. Just under 5% of the sample lies in the top ten. Sequencing was performed on PBMCs. These receptors were collected from a male donor in good health and CMV-seronegative.

This clone has only a few counts. V gene TRBV7-3 combines with J gene TRBJ2-3; 8 bases are a match to TRBD2. CDR3 size: 14 residues. The germline CDR1 and CDR2 sequences are SGHTA and FQGTGA. The trim removed 5 bases at V and 1 base at J, leaving 2 bases unmatched. CDR3 sequence: CASSTSGGTDTQYF. CDR3 in DNA: TGTGCCAGCAGCACTAGCGGTGGCACAGATACGCAGTATTTT.

This chain links TRBV7-6 with TRBJ2-1, with 9 bases that match TRBD1. The CDR3 consists of 15 residues. Germline CDR1 SGHVS, CDR2 FNYEAQ. V lost 5 bases, J lost 3 bases, and 5 bases stayed unmatched. The chain's CDR3 is CASSEGTGYYNEQFF. The DNA for the CDR3 is TGTGCCAGCAGCGAAGGGACAGGGTACTACAATGAGCAGTTCTTC. The variable domain in full, completed from reference TRBV7-6 and TRBJ2-1, reads GAGVSQSPRYKVTKRGQDVALRCDPISGHVSLYWYRQALGQGPEFLTYFNYEAQQDKSGLPNDRFSAERPEGSISTLTIQRTEQRDSAMYRCASSEGTGYYNEQFFGPGTRLTVL.

The genes are TRBV5-1 and TRBJ2-5; 7 nucleotides align to TRBD1. This CDR3 is built from 13 residues. V shed 0 bases and J 4 bases; nucleotides not matched to a gene: 0. CDR1 and CDR2 from the germline V gene are SGHRS and YFSETQ. The CDR3 DNA reads TGCGCCAGCAGCTTGGGACAGGGAGAGACCCAGTACTTC. It is translated as CASSLGQGETQYF.

The chain has TRBV7-6 and TRBJ1-4; a possible D gene is TRBD1 (6 bases). V was cut by 0 bases and J by 5 bases, with 7 bases left in between. This CDR3 contains 14 residues. Germline values: CDR1 SGHVS, CDR2 FNYEAQ. CDR3 sequence: CASSLAGQNEKLFF. CDR3 in DNA: TGTGCCAGCAGCTTAGCTGGACAGAATGAAAAACTGTTTTTT.

The CDR3 reads CASSNYVGGNNEQFF. CDR3 sequence (DNA): TGTGCCAGTAGTAACTATGTGGGGGGGAACAATGAGCAGTTCTTC. This chain joins TRBV19 and TRBJ2-1, with 7 bases identical to TRBD2. The CDR3 extends over 15 amino acids. Germline CDR1 and CDR2: LNHDA and SQIVND (reference sequence). The junction had 8 bases not matched to a gene; V was cut back by 4 bases and J by 5 bases.

The chain links TRBV30 to TRBJ2-7; TRBD2 is a possible D gene (6 bases). The germline V and J ends were trimmed by 7 bases and 3 bases, with 10 bases remaining between them. The germline gives CDR1 GTSNPN, CDR2 SVGIG (reference sequence). The CDR3 totals 11 residues. The CDR3 DNA is TGTGCCTCCCGGGACTTCTACGAGCAGTACTTC. Translation gives CASRDFYEQYF.

This clone has a handful of counts. The chain is built from TRBV5-4 and TRBJ1-2, with 7 bases matching TRBD1. The CDR3 is 14 amino acids. The germline V gene has CDR1 SGHNT and CDR2 YYREEE (reference sequence). J was trimmed by 1 base and V by 4 bases; bases with no gene match: 4. CDR3 nucleotides: TGTGCCAGCAGCCCGGGACAGCGTAACTATGGCTACACCTTC. It is translated as CASSPGQRNYGYTF.

The chain recombines TRBV2 with TRBJ2-3, with unresolved D. The V gene lost 1 base and the J gene lost 14 bases, with 10 bases spanning the gap. Germline V lookup: CDR1 SNHLY, CDR2 FYNNEI. The CDR3 has 11 residues. The CDR3 region is CASSEVRLLYF. As DNA, the CDR3 is TGTGCCAGCAGTGAAGTGAGACTCTTGTATTTT. Supplemented by reference TRBV2 and TRBJ2-3, the full variable domain reads EPEVTQTPSHQVTQMGQEVILRCVPISNHLYFYWYRQILGQKVEFLVSFYNNEISEKSEIFDDQFSVERPDGSNFTLKIRSTKLEDSAMYFCASSEVRLLYFGPGTRLTVL.

The V call is TRBV4-2, the J call TRBJ2-5; possibly TRBD1 for D (5 bases). V lost 0 bases and J lost 8, with 16 bases in between. The CDR3 is 15 amino acids. Germline V CDR1 and CDR2: LGHNA, YNFKEQ. Here the CDR3 reads CASSQDRGVEVTQYF. The DNA for the CDR3 is TGTGCCAGCAGCCAAGATAGGGGCGTCGAGGTAACCCAGTACTTC.

This chain joins TRBV5-1 and TRBJ1-2; 8 bases line up with TRBD1. J was trimmed by 3 bases and V by 4 bases; bases with no gene match: 8. This CDR3 spans 15 amino acids. Germline V gene data show CDR1 as SGHRS and CDR2 as YFSETQ. CDR3 in amino acids: CASSGGQGVDYGYTF. In DNA form, the CDR3 reads TGCGCCAGCAGCGGCGGACAGGGAGTGGACTATGGCTACACCTTC.

The chain uses TRBV30 and TRBJ2-3; perhaps TRBD2 as D (5 bases). The CDR3 is made up of 15 amino acids. V lost 2 bases and J lost 4, with 16 bases in between. CDR1 GTSNPN and CDR2 SVGIG come from the germline V gene (reference sequence). This CDR3 is CAWSLNGNWADTQYF. CDR3 bases: TGTGCCTGGAGTCTGAACGGGAACTGGGCAGATACGCAGTATTTT.

This clone turned up a few times. The chain joins TRBV7-9 to TRBJ1-1; D ambiguous. CDR1 SEHNR and CDR2 FQNEAQ come from the germline V gene (reference sequence). Trimming took 3 bases from V and 4 from J, leaving 9 bases between them. The CDR3 sequence is 13 residues long. The CDR3 sequence: CASSFGEGTEAFF. The CDR3 bases are TGTGCCAGCAGCTTCGGAGAGGGCACTGAAGCTTTCTTT.

This chain links TRBV5-1 with TRBJ1-1; D might be TRBD1 (5 bases). The CDR3 length is 15 residues. Germline-derived CDR1 and CDR2 are SGHRS and YFSETQ. The V end lost 3 bases, the J end lost 3 bases, and 15 bases lay between the germline ends. In DNA form, the CDR3 reads TGCGCCAGCAGCTCCACGGGGGTCCGATACACTGAAGCTTTCTTT. This sequence encodes CASSSTGVRYTEAFF.

V gene TRBV28 combines with J gene TRBJ2-2, with TRBD2 identical over 11 bases. V shed 3 bases, J shed 6 bases, and the junction held 6 bases outside the gene matches. From germline, CDR1 is MDHEN and CDR2 SYDVKM. The CDR3 is made up of 16 amino acids. CDR3 protein: CASSFLLAGGAGELFF. The CDR3 DNA reads as TGTGCCAGCAGTTTTCTCCTAGCGGGAGGAGCCGGGGAGCTGTTTTTT.

The V and J genes are TRBV10-3 and TRBJ2-7, with D maybe TRBD1 (6 bases). Germline loops: CDR1 ENHRY, CDR2 SYGVKD. Trimming pared 4 bases from V and 7 bases from J, leaving 20 bases between. The CDR3 has 15 residues. CDR3 loop: CAISGSGHRSREQYF. For the CDR3, the DNA is TGTGCCATCAGTGGTTCGGGACACCGTTCGAGAGAGCAGTACTTC.

The V gene is TRBV7-3, the J gene TRBJ1-2, with 12 bases that match TRBD1. CDR1 is SGHTA, CDR2 FQGTGA, per germline. CDR3 size: 14 residues. The J segment lost 8 bases and the V segment lost 0 bases, leaving 1 base of the junction unmatched. CDR3 region: CASSLTGTGGGYTF. Written as DNA, the CDR3 is TGTGCCAGCAGCTTAACAGGGACAGGGGGCGGCTACACCTTC.

This chain joins TRBV9 and TRBJ2-7, with TRBD2 identical over 9 bases. The V and J ends lost 0 bases and 6 bases, in that order; junction bases with no gene match: 10. This CDR3 has 16 residues. Germline CDR1 and CDR2: SGDLS and YYNGEE. Written as DNA, the CDR3 is TGTGCCAGCAGCGTAGGGGGAGAGCGGGGGGCAACCGAGCAGTACTTC. Its protein product is CASSVGGERGATEQYF.

J is TRBJ2-1 and V is TRBV5-5; 10 bases fit TRBD2. This CDR3 spans 14 amino acids. V lost 3 bases and J lost 6; bases outside the gene matches: 3. CDR1 is SGHKS, CDR2 YYEKEE, per germline (reference sequence). The CDR3 sequence is CASSSRLAGNEQFF. The DNA for the CDR3 is TGTGCCAGCAGCTCCCGACTAGCGGGCAATGAGCAGTTCTTC.

The chain combines TRBV11-2 with TRBJ2-4; 7 bases align to TRBD1. Germline V gene lookup returns CDR1 SGHAT and CDR2 FQNNGV. J gave up 3 bases and V 4 bases, and 0 bases lay outside the gene matches. The CDR3 spans 13 residues. Written as DNA, the CDR3 is TGTGCCAGCAGCTGGGACAGCAAAAACATTCAGTACTTC. Its translation: CASSWDSKNIQYF.

This clone has a single count. V usage is TRBV18 and J usage is TRBJ2-5, with a weak D call TRBD1 (5 bases). The CDR3 has 14 residues. V lost 1 base and J 1 base, leaving 7 bases between the germline ends. CDR1 is KGHSH, CDR2 LQKENI, per germline. The CDR3 here is CASSPRGSQETQYF. The CDR3 bases are TGTGCCAGCTCACCACGGGGCAGCCAAGAGACCCAGTACTTC.

CDR3 coding DNA: TGTGCCAGCAGCCATCTAGCGGGGGAGCACAATGAGCAGTTCTTC. This gives the protein CASSHLAGEHNEQFF. The chain is built from TRBV14 and TRBJ2-1; 10 bases are a match to TRBD2. The germline V gene encodes CDR1 SGHDN and CDR2 FVKESK. The V segment lost 3 bases and the J segment 5 bases; nucleotides outside the gene matches: 4. CDR3 length equals 15 residues.

The J gene is TRBJ1-2, the V gene TRBV25-1; D gene ambiguous. CDR1 and CDR2 (germline): MGHDK, SYGVNS. This CDR3 spans 15 amino acids. V was trimmed by 3 bases and J by 1 base, leaving 12 bases between them. The CDR3 spells CASSEPGSVNYGYTF. The CDR3 DNA sequence: TGTGCCAGCAGTGAGCCAGGCTCCGTTAACTATGGCTACACCTTC.

The J gene is TRBJ1-2, the V gene TRBV6-6, with a tentative D call TRBD1 (5 bases). CDR1 MNHNY and CDR2 SVGAGI come from the germline V gene (reference sequence). The CDR3 spans 13 residues. Trimming removed 7 bases at V and 7 bases at J, with 16 bases between. As DNA, the CDR3 is TGTGCCAGCACGAGGGAGGGGATCGGTGGCTACACCTTC. This codes for CASTREGIGGYTF.

J is TRBJ2-2 and V is TRBV5-1; 9 nucleotides align to TRBD1. V shed 4 bases and J 7 bases; nucleotides not matched to a gene: 8. This CDR3 has 15 residues. Germline V lookup: CDR1 SGHRS, CDR2 YFSETQ. CDR3 sequence reads: CASSPLTGGGGELFF. CDR3 coding DNA: TGCGCCAGCAGCCCGCTCACAGGGGGCGGCGGGGAGCTGTTTTTT. Supplemented by reference TRBV5-1 and TRBJ2-2, the full variable domain reads KAGVTQTPRYLIKTRGQQVTLSCSPISGHRSVSWYQQTPGQGLQFLFEYFSETQRNKGNFPGRFSGRQFSNSRSEMNVSTLELGDSALYLCASSPLTGGGGELFFGEGSRLTVL.

This clone was seen once. CDR3 bases: TGTGCCAGCTCACCGGCGGCACCTAGCAATCAGCCCCAGCATTTT. Translating gives CASSPAAPSNQPQHF. This chain joins TRBV18 and TRBJ1-5; D is uncertain. V was shortened by 3 bases and J by 0 bases, with 9 bases between the two germline ends. Per germline, CDR1 KGHSH and CDR2 LQKENI. CDR3 length: 15 amino acids. The complete variable domain, with remaining parts taken from reference TRBV18 and TRBJ1-5, reads NAGVMQNPRHLVRRRGQEARLRCSPMKGHSHVYWYRQLPEEGLKFMVYLQKENIIDESGMPKERFSAEFPKEGPSILRIQQVVRGDSAAYFCASSPAAPSNQPQHFGDGTRLSIL.